This TCR beta chain emerged from a study of shared clonotypes between healthy human individuals. TCRdb's copy holds only in-frame clones and misses some; the assay was immunoSEQ multiplex PCR. The sample consists of about 2,500,000 clones, approximately 94% of them appearing once. The germline V gene has CDR1 MNHEY and CDR2 SVGAGI. With 7 bases removed from V and 6 bases from J, the gap between germline ends came to 16 bases. CDR3 length: 13 residues. The origin of this receptor is a man in his late teens or twenties in good health. Sequenced: naive CD4+ T cells sorted from blood. The sample's subset: CD45RA+ positively selected. V and J are TRBV6-5 and TRBJ2-7; no firm D call. CDR3 loop: CASMIDLLGEQYF. CDR3 DNA sequence: TGTGCCAGCATGATTGATCTCCTCGGCGAGCAGTACTTC.